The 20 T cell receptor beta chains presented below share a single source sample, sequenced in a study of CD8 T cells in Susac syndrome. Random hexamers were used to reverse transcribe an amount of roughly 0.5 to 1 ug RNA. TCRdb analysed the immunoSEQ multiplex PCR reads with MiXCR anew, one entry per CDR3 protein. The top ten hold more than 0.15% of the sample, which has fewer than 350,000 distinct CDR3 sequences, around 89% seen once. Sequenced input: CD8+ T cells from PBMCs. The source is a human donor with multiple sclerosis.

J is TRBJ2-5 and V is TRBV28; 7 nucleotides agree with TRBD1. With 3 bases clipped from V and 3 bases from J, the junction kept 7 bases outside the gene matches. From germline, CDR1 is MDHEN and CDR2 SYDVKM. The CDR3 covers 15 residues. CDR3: CASSLGYRGKETQYF. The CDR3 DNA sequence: TGTGCCAGCAGTTTGGGCTACAGGGGAAAAGAGACCCAGTACTTC. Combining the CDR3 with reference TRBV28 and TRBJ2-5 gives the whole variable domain DVKVTQSSRYLVKRTGEKVFLECVQDMDHENMFWYRQDPGLGLRLIYFSYDVKMKEKGDIPEGYSVSREKKERFSLILESASTNQTSMYLCASSLGYRGKETQYFGPGTRLLVL.

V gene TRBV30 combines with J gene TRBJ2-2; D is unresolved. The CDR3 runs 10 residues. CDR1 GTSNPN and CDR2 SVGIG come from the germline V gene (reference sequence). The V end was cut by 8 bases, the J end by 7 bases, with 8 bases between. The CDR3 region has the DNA TGTGCCGGATGGGGCGGGGAGCTGTTTTTT. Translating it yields CAGWGGELFF.

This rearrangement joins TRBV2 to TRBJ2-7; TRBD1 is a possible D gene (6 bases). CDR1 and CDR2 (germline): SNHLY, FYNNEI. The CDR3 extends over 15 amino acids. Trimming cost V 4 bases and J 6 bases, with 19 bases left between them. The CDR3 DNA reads TGTGCCAGCAGTGGGGGGCAGAGAGACATGGGCGAGCAGTACTTC. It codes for CASSGGQRDMGEQYF.

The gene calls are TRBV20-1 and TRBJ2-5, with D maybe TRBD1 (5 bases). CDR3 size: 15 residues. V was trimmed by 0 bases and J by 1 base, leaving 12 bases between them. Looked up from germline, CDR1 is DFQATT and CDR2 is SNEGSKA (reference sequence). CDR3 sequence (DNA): TGCAGTGCTAGAGACCGACAGAGGATCCAAGAGACCCAGTACTTC. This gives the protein CSARDRQRIQETQYF.

CDR3 residues: CASSHRTSGAYEQYF. In nucleotides, the CDR3 is TGCGCCAGCAGCCACCGGACTAGCGGAGCCTACGAGCAGTACTTC. J is TRBJ2-7 and V is TRBV4-3; 10 nucleotides align to TRBD2. Germline CDR1 LGHNA, CDR2 YSLEER. CDR3 length: 15 amino acids. V lost 3 bases and J lost 2; bases outside the gene matches: 4.

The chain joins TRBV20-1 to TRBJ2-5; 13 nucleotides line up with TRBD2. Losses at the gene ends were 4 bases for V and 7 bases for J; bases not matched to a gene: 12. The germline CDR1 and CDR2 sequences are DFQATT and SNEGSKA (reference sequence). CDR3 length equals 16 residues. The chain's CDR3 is CSAIPGLAGSHGTQYF. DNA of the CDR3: TGCAGTGCTATTCCGGGACTAGCGGGGTCCCACGGGACCCAGTACTTC.

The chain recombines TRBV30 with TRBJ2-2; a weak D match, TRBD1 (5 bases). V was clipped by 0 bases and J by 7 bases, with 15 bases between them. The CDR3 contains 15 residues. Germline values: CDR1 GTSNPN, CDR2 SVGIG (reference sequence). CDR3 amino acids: CAWSVVGQGSGELFF. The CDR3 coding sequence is TGTGCCTGGAGTGTAGTAGGGCAGGGTAGCGGGGAGCTGTTTTTT.

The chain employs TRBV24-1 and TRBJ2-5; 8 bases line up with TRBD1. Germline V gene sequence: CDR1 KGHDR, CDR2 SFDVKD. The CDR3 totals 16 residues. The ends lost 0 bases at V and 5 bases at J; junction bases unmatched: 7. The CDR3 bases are TGTGCCACCAGTGATTTGCGGACAGGGAAGGGGGAGACCCAGTACTTC. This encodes CATSDLRTGKGETQYF.

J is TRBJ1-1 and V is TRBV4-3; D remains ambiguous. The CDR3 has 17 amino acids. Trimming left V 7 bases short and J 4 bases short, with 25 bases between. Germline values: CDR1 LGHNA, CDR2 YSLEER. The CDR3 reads CASTDRPPEITVTEAFF. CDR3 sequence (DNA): TGCGCCAGCACTGACCGGCCTCCAGAAATAACGGTCACTGAAGCTTTCTTT.

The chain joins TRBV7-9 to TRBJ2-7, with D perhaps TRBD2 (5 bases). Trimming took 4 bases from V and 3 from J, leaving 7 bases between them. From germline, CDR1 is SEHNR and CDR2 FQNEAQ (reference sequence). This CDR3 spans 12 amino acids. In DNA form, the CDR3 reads TGTGCCAGCAGCTCTAGCCACTACGAGCAGTACTTC. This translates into CASSSSHYEQYF.

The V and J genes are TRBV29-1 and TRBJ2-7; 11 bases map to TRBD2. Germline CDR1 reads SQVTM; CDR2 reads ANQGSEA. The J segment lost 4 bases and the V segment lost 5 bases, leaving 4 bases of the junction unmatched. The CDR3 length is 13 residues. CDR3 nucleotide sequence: TGCAGCGTTTCTAGCGGGAGGTTTTACGAGCAGTACTTC. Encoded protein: CSVSSGRFYEQYF.

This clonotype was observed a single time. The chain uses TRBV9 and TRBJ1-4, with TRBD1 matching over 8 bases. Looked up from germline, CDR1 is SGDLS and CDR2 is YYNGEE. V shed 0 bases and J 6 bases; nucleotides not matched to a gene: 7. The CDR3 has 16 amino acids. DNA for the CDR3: TGTGCCAGCAGCGTAGGGACAGGGCCTACAGATGAAAAACTGTTTTTT. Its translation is CASSVGTGPTDEKLFF.

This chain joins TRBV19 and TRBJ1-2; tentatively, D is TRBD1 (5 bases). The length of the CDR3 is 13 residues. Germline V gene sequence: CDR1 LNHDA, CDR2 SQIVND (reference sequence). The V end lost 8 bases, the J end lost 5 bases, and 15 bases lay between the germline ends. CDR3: CASGQGPFYGYTF. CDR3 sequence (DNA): TGTGCCAGTGGACAAGGACCCTTTTATGGCTACACCTTC.

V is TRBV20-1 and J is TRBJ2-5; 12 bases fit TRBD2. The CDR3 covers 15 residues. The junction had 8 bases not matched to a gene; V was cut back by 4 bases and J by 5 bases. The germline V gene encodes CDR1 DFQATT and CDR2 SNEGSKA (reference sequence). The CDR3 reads CSAKTSGGLGETQYF. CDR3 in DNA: TGCAGTGCTAAGACTAGCGGGGGCCTAGGGGAGACCCAGTACTTC.

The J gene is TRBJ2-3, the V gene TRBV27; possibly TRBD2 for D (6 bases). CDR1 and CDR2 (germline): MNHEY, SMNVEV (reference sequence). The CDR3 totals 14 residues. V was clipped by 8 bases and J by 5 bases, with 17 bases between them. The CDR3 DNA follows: TGTGCCAGCGCGCAGGCCGGAGGGCAAGATACGCAGTATTTT. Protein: CASAQAGGQDTQYF.

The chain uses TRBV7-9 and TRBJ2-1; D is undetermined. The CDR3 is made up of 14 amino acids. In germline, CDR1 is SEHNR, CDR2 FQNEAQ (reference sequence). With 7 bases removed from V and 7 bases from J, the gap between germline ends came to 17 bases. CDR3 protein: CASTHGVSGNEQFF. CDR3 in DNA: TGTGCCAGCACGCATGGGGTCTCAGGAAATGAGCAGTTCTTC.

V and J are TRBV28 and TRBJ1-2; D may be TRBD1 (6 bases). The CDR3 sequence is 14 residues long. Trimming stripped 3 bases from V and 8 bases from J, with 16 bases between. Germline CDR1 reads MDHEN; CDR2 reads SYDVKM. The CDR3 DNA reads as TGTGCCAGCAGTTTCGTAGTGGGGGCTTGGGGCTACACCTTC. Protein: CASSFVVGAWGYTF.

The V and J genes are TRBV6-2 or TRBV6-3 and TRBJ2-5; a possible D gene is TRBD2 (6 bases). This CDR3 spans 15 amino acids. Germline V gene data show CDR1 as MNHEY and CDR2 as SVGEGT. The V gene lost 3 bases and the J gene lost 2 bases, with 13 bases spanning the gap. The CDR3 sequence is CASSYSGLPQETQYF. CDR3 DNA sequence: TGTGCCAGCAGTTATTCCGGACTACCTCAAGAGACCCAGTACTTC.

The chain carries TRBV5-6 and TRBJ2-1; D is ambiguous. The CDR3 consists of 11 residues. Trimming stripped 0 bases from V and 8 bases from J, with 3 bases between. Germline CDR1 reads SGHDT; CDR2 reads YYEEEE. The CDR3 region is CASSLAYEQFF. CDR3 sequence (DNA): TGTGCCAGCAGCTTGGCCTATGAGCAGTTCTTC.

The CDR3 is CASSEGWDYTF. Written as DNA, the CDR3 is TGTGCCAGCAGTGAGGGGTGGGACTACACCTTC. The V call is TRBV25-1, the J call TRBJ1-2; D is undetermined. Germline CDR1 MGHDK, CDR2 SYGVNS. CDR3 size: 11 residues. V was clipped by 3 bases and J by 10 bases, with 9 bases between them.